These 9 T cell receptor beta chains originate from one sample sequenced in a study of regulatory T cells in long-lasting Graves disease. To make TCR beta libraries, researchers used iRepertoire HTBI primers and Arm-PCR of CDR3 regions. Each CDR3 protein is one row after TCRdb ran MiXCR on the multiplex PCR reads. The sample lists a few hundred thousand distinct CDR3 sequences, approximately 15% occurring once. Time point meaning: newly diagnosed GD, antithyroid drugs for less than 3 months. The TCR library used RNA extracted from PBMCs. These data were likewise used in another study, on T cells in Graves' hyperthyroidism and ophthalmopathy.

The material sequenced was peripheral blood mononuclear cells (PBMCs), taken at new diagnosis, from a patient treated with antithyroid drugs. These receptor sequences come from a woman aged 50 to 65 with Graves disease.

V gene TRBV7-9 combines with J gene TRBJ2-2; 9 bases map to TRBD2. From germline, CDR1 is SEHNR and CDR2 FQNEAQ (reference sequence). The CDR3 is 14 amino acids. The J segment lost 7 bases and the V segment lost 8 bases, leaving 8 bases of the junction unmatched. Here the CDR3 DNA reads TGTGCCAGCGGTTTAGCGGGAGTTGGCGGGGAGCTGTTTTTT. This codes for CASGLAGVGGELFF. Looking up the rest from reference TRBV7-9 and TRBJ2-2 gives the full variable domain: DTGVSQNPRHKITKRGQNVTFRCDPISEHNRLYWYRQTLGQGPEFLTYFQNEAQLEKSRLLSDRFSAERPKGSFSTLEIQRTEQGDSAMYLCASGLAGVGGELFFGEGSRLTVL.

In its sample, this clonotype was seen many times. The chain carries TRBV28 and TRBJ2-1; D is possibly TRBD1 or TRBD2 (5 bases each). Germline V CDR1 and CDR2: MDHEN, SYDVKM. This CDR3 is built from 15 residues. The V gene lost 2 bases and the J gene lost 12 bases, with 20 bases spanning the gap. Written as DNA, the CDR3 is TGTGCCAGCAGTTTACGGGGCAGGGCCGGATCGGGGCAGTTCTTC. This codes for CASSLRGRAGSGQFF.

The rearrangement links TRBV27 to TRBJ2-7, with TRBD1 matching over 9 bases. Germline trimming cut 6 bases from V and 0 bases from J; bases unmatched to any gene: 6. Germline loops: CDR1 MNHEY, CDR2 SMNVEV (reference sequence). This CDR3 has 15 amino acids. The CDR3 here is CASRQDRGSSYEQYF. The CDR3, as DNA: TGTGCCAGCAGACAAGACAGGGGGTCCTCCTACGAGCAGTACTTC.

This chain joins TRBV28 and TRBJ2-3; 8 bases are shared with TRBD1. The V gene's germline CDR1 is MDHEN and CDR2 SYDVKM. The CDR3 consists of 17 residues. The ends lost 2 bases at V and 2 bases at J; junction bases unmatched: 9. Here the CDR3 reads CASSLASQGAHTDTQYF. As DNA, the CDR3 is TGTGCCAGCAGTTTAGCCAGTCAGGGGGCTCACACAGATACGCAGTATTTT.

This clonotype was observed a handful of times. The chain recombines TRBV28 with TRBJ2-3; possible D gene TRBD2, 7 bases. This CDR3 has 16 residues. V shed 6 bases and J shed 4 bases, with 20 bases lying between them. CDR1 and CDR2 from the germline V gene are MDHEN and SYDVKM. CDR3 nucleotide sequence: TGTGCCAGCAGCCTCACACGGGGGGCTAGCGCAGATACGCAGTATTTT. This sequence encodes CASSLTRGASADTQYF.

The chain carries TRBV6-2 or TRBV6-3 and TRBJ2-1; 7 bases are shared with TRBD2. V shed 3 bases and J 4 bases; nucleotides not matched to a gene: 9. Germline CDR1 reads MNHEY; CDR2 reads SVGEGT. CDR3 size: 16 residues. The CDR3 loop is CASSYFAGVEYNEQFF. For the CDR3, the DNA is TGTGCCAGCAGTTATTTTGCGGGAGTGGAGTACAATGAGCAGTTCTTC.

The table lists this clonotype with many counts. The chain carries TRBV10-3 and TRBJ2-7, with D perhaps TRBD1 (6 bases). Germline CDR1 and CDR2: ENHRY and SYGVKD. V was clipped by 3 bases and J by 3 bases, with 12 bases between them. This CDR3 region has 14 residues. The CDR3 region is CAISDTDRFYEQYF. The CDR3 region has the DNA TGTGCCATCAGTGACACAGACAGGTTCTACGAGCAGTACTTC.

This clonotype was seen repeatedly, ten times or more. In DNA, the CDR3 is TGTGCCAGCACCCTAGGACTAGCGGGAGTCAATGAGCAGTTCTTC. It codes for CASTLGLAGVNEQFF. The J gene is TRBJ2-1, the V gene TRBV28, with TRBD2 matching over 13 bases. J lost 6 bases, V lost 7 bases, and 6 bases had no gene match. Germline CDR1 reads MDHEN; CDR2 reads SYDVKM. The CDR3 spans 15 residues.

There are many counts of this clonotype. V is TRBV3-1 and J is TRBJ2-1, with TRBD2 identical over 14 bases. V lost 1 base to trimming and J lost 4 bases; unmatched junction nucleotides: 9. CDR1 and CDR2 from the germline V gene are LGHDT and YNNKEL (reference sequence). The CDR3 spans 19 residues. The CDR3 DNA is TGTGCCAGCAGCCAAGGGGGACTAGCGGGAGTGTATCTTTACAATGAGCAGTTCTTC. Translation: CASSQGGLAGVYLYNEQFF.